This paragraph covers one T cell receptor (beta chain) sequence. Which antigen it targets is not known. No base qualities exist here, and no much larger clone lies one base off it. The germline V gene (reference sequence) supplies CDR1 SGHNT and CDR2 YYREEE. V is reduced by 4 bases and J by 2 bases, leaving a spacing of 11 bases between them. The CDR3, cysteine through phenylalanine, is 14 amino acids long. Only the CDR3 DNA is retained, 42 bases long and in frame from the first base. Peripheral blood CD8+ and CD4+ T cells from healthy donors, Susac syndrome patients and multiple sclerosis patients were profiled using high-throughput TCR beta sequencing. The healthy donors served as controls matched for age and sex. CD8+ TEMRA cells were enriched by FACS, while bulk CD8+ and CD4+ T cells were purified by magnetic negative isolation. Blood was drawn into EDTA tubes, processed within 24 hours, and PBMCs were isolated by density gradient centrifugation. PBMCs intended for TCR sequencing were frozen in liquid nitrogen and were later thawed in a 37 degrees C water bath. Purity of sorted or isolated CD4+, CD8+ and CD8+ TEMRA cells was at least 90%.

The sample comes from a study of CD8 T cells in Susac syndrome (dated by TCRdb to about 2019). Study-wide context: Whether CD8+ T cell activation and differentiation in Susac syndrome was antigen driven was tested using repertoire sequencing.

RNA was extracted using the RNeasy kit, and roughly 0.5 to 1 ug of the RNA was reverse transcribed with random hexamers. The immunoSEQ multiplex PCR assay, which covers 54 Vbeta and 13 Jbeta segments, was used to amplify TCR beta CDR3 regions. To correct PCR amplification bias, a synthetic template baseline was used for both primer optimization and computational correction. The study's processing was this. Reads were assigned to V, D and J genes according to IMGT and analyzed in immunoSEQ Analyzer, with only productive sequences retained. Clonality was computed as one minus Shannon entropy normalized by log2 of the number of productive unique sequences. Public and private clones were assessed among the 100 most prevalent clones of each patient and control. Clones were defined as Susac-specific when absent from the healthy and MS cohorts, from roughly 1,000 published viral clones and from other ImmuneACCESS disease sequences. Using fastp trimming at Q25 and MiXCR clonotype assembly, TCRdb reanalyzed the public sequencing data and kept in-frame beta chains. Rows with a matching CDR3 protein are joined into one entry that keeps the most common DNA and genes. TCRdb's processing, not the authors', yielded these V and J calls. Recorded for this sample are roughly 200,000 distinct CDR3 sequences; about 95% of them occurred a single time. The ten largest clones capture 0.085% to 0.11% of the sample.

The full study reports these points: The number of individuals in the TCR sequencing and HLA analysis was acknowledged as relatively small.

The sequence was obtained from a human donor in good health. The sequencing sample was made of CD4+ T cells from PBMCs. The V and J genes are TRBV5-4 and TRBJ2-3; TRBD2 might be the D gene, on 5 matching bases. The CDR3 loop reads CASSPDLYTDTQYF. The DNA is as follows: TGTGCCAGCAGCCCGGACTTATACACAGATACGCAGTATTTT.